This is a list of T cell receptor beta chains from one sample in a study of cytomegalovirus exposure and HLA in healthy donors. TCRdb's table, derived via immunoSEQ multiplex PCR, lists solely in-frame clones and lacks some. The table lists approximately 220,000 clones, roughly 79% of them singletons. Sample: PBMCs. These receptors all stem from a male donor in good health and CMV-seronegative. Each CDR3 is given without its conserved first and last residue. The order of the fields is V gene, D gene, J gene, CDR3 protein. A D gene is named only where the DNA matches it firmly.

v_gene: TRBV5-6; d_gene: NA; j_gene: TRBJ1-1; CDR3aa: ASSPSGGPTEAF
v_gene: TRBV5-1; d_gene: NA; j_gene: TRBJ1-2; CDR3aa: ASSPGDRGYT
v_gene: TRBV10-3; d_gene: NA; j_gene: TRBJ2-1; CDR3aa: AIRLAGDNEQF
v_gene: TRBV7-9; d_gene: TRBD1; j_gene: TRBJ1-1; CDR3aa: ASSRTGATEAF
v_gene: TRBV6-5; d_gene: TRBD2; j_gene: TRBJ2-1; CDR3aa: ASSYFGEGLYNEQF
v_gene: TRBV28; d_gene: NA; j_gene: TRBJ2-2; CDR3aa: ASSLFGLKTGELF
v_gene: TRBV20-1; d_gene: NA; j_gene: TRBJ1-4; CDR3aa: SGGAAEKLF
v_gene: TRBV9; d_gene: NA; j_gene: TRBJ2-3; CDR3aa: ASSVEDTQY
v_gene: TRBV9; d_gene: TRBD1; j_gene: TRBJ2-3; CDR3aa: ASSVEGASTDTQY
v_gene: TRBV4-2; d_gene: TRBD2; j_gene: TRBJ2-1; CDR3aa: ASSQVPAGGLYNEQF
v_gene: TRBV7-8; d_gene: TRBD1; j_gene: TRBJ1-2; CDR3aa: ASSPGGGWGYT
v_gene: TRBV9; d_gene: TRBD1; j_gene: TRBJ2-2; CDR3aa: ASSVPTSGTGSVLF
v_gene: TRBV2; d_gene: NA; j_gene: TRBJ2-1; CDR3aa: ASSDTGLDSNEQF
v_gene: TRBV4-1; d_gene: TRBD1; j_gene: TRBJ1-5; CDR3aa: ASSQKGTGDNQPQH
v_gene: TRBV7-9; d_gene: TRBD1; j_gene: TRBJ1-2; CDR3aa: ASSPTGVSGYT
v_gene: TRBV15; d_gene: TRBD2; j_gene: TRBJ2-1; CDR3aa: ATSRDLTSGISYNEQF
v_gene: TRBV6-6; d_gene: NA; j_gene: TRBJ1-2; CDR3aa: ASSFDEGYGYT
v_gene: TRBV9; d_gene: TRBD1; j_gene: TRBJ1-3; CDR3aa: ASSGRGTGDGNTIY
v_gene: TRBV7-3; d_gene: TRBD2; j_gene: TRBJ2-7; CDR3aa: ASSVAGGDEQY
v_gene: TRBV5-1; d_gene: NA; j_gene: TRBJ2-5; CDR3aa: ASSSGVRETQY
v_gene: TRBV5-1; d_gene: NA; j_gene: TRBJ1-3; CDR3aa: ASSRDSGNTIY
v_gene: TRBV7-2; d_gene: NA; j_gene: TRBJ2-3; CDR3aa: ASSLGREDTQY